This T cell receptor (beta chain) was sequenced in a study of T cell changes during pregnancy in multiple sclerosis. Profiled with immunoSEQ multiplex PCR; TCRdb holds only in-frame clones, not every one. The sample consists of roughly 60,000 clones, around 90% of them appearing once. CDR1 and CDR2 (germline): MNHEY, SMNVEV (reference sequence). V was trimmed by 3 bases and J by 3 bases, leaving 6 bases between them. The CDR3 is 13 amino acids. The TCR sequence derives from a female donor with multiple sclerosis, enrolled in a pregnancy study. The input for sequencing was peripheral blood, taken before pregnancy. The rearrangement joins TRBV27 to TRBJ1-5, with D perhaps TRBD1 (5 bases). CDR3 residues: CASSLTANQPQHF. The CDR3, as DNA: TGTGCCAGCAGTTTGACAGCCAATCAGCCCCAGCATTTT.